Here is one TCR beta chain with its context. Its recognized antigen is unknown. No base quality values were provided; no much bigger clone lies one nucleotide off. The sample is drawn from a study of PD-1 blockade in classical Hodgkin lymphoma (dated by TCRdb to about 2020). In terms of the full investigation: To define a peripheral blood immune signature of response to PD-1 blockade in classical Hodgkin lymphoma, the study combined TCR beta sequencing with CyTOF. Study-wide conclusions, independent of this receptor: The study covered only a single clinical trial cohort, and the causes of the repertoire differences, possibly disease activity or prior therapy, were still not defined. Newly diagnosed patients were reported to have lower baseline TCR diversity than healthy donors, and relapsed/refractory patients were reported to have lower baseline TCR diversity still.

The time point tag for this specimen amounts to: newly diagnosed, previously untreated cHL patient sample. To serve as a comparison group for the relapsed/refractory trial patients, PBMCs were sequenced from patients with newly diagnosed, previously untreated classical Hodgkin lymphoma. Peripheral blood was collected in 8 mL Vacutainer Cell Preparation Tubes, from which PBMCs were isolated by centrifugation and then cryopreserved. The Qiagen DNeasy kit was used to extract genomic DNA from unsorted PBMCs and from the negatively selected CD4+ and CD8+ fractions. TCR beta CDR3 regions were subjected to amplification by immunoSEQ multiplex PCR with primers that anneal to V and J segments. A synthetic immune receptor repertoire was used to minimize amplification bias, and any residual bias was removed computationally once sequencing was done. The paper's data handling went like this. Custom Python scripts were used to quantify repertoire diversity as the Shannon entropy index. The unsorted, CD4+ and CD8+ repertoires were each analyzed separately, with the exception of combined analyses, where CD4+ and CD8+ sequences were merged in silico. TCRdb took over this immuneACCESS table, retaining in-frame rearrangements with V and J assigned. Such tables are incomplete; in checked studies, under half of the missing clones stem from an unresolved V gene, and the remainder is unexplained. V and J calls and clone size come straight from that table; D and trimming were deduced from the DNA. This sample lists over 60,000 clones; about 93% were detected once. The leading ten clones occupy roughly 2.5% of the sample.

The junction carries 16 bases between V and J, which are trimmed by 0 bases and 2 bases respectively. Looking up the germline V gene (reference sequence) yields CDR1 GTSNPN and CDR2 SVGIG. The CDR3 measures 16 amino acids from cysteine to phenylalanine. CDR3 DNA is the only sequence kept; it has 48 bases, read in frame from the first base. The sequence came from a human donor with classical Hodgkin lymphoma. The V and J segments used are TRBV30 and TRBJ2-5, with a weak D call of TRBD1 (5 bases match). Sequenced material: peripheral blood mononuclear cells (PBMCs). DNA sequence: TGTGCCTGGAGTGTAAAGGGGTGGGGTAGTCAAGAGACCCAGTACTTC. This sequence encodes CAWSVKGWGSQETQYF.